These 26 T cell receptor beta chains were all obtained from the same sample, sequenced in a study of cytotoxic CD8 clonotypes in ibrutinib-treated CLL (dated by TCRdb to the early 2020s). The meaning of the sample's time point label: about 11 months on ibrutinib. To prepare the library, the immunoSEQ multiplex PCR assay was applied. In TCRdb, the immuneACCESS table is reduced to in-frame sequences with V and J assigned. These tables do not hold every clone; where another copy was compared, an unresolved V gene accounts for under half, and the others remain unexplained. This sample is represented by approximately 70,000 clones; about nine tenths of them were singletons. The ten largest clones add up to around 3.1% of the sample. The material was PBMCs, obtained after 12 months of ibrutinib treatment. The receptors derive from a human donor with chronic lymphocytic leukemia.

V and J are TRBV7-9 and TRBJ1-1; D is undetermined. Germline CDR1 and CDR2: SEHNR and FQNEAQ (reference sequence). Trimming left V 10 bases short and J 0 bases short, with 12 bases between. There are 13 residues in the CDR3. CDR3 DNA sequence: TGTGCCACCCTTACGGTTTTGAACACTGAAGCTTTCTTT. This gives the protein CATLTVLNTEAFF.

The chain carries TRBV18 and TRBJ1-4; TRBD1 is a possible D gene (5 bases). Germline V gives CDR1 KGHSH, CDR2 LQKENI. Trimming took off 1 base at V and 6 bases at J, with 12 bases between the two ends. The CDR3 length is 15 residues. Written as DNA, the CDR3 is TGTGCCAGCTCACCACGCGCAGGGCAGGATGAAAAACTGTTTTTT. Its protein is CASSPRAGQDEKLFF.

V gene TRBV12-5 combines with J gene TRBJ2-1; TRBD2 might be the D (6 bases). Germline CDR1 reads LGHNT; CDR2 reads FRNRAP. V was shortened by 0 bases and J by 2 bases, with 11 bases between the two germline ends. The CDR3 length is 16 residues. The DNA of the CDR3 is TGTGCTAGTGGTTTGGTACGACTAGAGACCTACAATGAGCAGTTCTTC. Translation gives CASGLVRLETYNEQFF.

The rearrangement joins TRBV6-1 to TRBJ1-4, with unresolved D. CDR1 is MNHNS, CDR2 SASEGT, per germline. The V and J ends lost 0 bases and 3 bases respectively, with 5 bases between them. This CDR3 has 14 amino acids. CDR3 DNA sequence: TGTGCCAGCAGTGAAGCTCGGTCTAATGAAAAACTGTTTTTT. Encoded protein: CASSEARSNEKLFF.

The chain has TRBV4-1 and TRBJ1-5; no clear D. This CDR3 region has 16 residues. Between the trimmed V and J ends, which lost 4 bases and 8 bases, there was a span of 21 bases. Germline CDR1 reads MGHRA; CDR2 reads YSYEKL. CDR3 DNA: TGCGCCAGCAGCCGTGGTAATGAGGAGGGCTTGGAGCCCCAGCATTTT. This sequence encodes CASSRGNEEGLEPQHF.

This chain's CDR3 is CASSTRTSGSFGETQYF. The CDR3 DNA reads TGTGCCAGCAGCACTCGGACTAGCGGGAGTTTCGGAGAGACCCAGTACTTC. The J gene is TRBJ2-5, the V gene TRBV7-2; 13 bases are a match to TRBD2. Trimming at V came to 5 bases and at J to 4 bases, leaving 10 bases not matched to a gene. Germline V gene data show CDR1 as SGHTA and CDR2 as FQGNSA. The length of the CDR3 is 17 residues.

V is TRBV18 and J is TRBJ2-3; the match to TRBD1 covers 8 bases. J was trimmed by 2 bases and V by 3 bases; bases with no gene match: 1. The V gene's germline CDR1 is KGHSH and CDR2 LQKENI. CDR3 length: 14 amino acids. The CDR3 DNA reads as TGTGCCAGCTCACCTCAGGGGGCCACAGATACGCAGTATTTT. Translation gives CASSPQGATDTQYF. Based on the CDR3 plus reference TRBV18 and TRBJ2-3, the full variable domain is NAGVMQNPRHLVRRRGQEARLRCSPMKGHSHVYWYRQLPEEGLKFMVYLQKENIIDESGMPKERFSAEFPKEGPSILRIQQVVRGDSAAYFCASSPQGATDTQYFGPGTRLTVL.

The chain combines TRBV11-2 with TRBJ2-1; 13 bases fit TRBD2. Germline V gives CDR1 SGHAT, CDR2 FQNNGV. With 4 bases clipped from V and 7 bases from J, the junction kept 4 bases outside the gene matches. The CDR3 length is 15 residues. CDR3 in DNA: TGTGCCAGCAGCTCCGGGACTAGCGGGATGAATGAGCAGTTCTTC. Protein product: CASSSGTSGMNEQFF. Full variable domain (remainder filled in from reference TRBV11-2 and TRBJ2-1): EAGVAQSPRYKIIEKRQSVAFWCNPISGHATLYWYQQILGQGPKLLIQFQNNGVVDDSQLPKDRFSAERLKGVDSTLKIQPAKLEDSAVYLCASSSGTSGMNEQFFGPGTRLTVL.

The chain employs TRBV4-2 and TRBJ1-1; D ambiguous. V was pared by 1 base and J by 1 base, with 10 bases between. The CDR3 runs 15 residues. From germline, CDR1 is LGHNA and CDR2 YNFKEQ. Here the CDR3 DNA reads TGTGCCAGCAGCCAAGGTCGTGTGCAGAACACTGAAGCTTTCTTT. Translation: CASSQGRVQNTEAFF.

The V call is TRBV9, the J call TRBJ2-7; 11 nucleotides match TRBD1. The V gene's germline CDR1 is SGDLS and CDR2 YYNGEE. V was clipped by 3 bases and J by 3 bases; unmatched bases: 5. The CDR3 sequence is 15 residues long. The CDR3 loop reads CASSGDRGTGYEQYF. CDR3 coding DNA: TGTGCCAGCAGCGGGGACAGGGGGACAGGCTACGAGCAGTACTTC.

The CDR3 sequence is CASSQGDSSNQPQHF. CDR3 coding DNA: TGCGCCAGCAGCCAAGGGGACAGTAGCAATCAGCCCCAGCATTTT. This chain connects TRBV4-1 to TRBJ1-5; TRBD1 matches 7 bases. The CDR3 sequence is 15 residues long. Per germline, CDR1 MGHRA and CDR2 YSYEKL. The junction had 0 bases not matched to a gene; V was cut back by 1 base and J by 0 bases.

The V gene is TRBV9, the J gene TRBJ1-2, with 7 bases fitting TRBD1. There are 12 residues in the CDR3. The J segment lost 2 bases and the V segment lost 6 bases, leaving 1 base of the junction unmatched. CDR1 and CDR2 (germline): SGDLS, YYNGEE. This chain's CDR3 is CASMGQNYGYTF. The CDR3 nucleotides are TGTGCCAGCATGGGACAGAACTATGGCTACACCTTC.

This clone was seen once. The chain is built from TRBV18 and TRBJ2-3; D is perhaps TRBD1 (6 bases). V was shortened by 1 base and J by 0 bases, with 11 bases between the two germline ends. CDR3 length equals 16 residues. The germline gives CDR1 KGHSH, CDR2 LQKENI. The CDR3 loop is CASSPLGQSSTDTQYF. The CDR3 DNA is TGTGCCAGCTCACCACTCGGACAGAGTAGCACAGATACGCAGTATTTT.

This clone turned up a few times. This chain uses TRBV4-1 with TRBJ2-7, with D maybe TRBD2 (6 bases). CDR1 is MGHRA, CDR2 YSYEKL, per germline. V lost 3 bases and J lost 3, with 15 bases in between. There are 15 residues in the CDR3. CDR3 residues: CASSHQRTGDYEQYF. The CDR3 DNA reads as TGCGCCAGCAGCCACCAACGGACGGGGGACTACGAGCAGTACTTC.

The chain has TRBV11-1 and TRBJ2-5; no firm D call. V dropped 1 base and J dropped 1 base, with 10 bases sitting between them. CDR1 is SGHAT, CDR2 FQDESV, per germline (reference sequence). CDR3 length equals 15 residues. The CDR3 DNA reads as TGTGCCAGCAGCTTAGGAGCTCGGTTCCAAGAGACCCAGTACTTC. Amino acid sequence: CASSLGARFQETQYF.

CDR3 protein: CASSEAAPGNQPQHF. The CDR3 bases are TGTGCCAGCAGTGAGGCGGCCCCTGGCAATCAGCCCCAGCATTTT. The chain carries TRBV6-1 and TRBJ1-5; D uncertain. The CDR3 is made up of 15 amino acids. The germline V and J ends were trimmed by 3 bases and 2 bases, with 11 bases remaining between them. Germline values: CDR1 MNHNS, CDR2 SASEGT.

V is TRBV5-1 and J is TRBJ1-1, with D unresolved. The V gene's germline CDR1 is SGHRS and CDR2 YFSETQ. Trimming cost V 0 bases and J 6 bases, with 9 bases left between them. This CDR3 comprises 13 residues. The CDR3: CASSLDVVAEAFF. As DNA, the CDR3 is TGCGCCAGCAGCTTGGATGTTGTCGCTGAAGCTTTCTTT.

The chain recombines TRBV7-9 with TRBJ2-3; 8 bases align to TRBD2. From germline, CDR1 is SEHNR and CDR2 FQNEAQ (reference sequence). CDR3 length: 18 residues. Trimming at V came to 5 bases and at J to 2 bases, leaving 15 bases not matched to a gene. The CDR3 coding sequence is TGTGCCAGCAGCGCCGGCCGAGCGGGAGAGGGTATCACAGATACGCAGTATTTT. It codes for CASSAGRAGEGITDTQYF.

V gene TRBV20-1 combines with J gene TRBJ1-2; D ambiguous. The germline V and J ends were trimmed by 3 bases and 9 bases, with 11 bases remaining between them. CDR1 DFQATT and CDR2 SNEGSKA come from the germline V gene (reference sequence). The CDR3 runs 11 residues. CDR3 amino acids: CSASRVSSYTF. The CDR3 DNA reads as TGCAGTGCTAGTAGGGTTTCGAGCTACACCTTC.

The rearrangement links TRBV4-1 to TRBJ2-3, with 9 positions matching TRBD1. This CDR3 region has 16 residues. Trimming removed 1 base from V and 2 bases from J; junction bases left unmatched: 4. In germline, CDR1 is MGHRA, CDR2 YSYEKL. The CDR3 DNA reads TGCGCCAGCAGCCAAGCGGGGACAGGGCCCACAGATACGCAGTATTTT. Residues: CASSQAGTGPTDTQYF.

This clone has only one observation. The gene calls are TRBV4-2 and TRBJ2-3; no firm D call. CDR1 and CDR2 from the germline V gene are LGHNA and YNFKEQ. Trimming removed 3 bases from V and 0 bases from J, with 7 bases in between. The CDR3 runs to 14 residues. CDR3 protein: CASSQVPSTDTQYF. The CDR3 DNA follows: TGTGCCAGCAGCCAGGTCCCCAGCACAGATACGCAGTATTTT.

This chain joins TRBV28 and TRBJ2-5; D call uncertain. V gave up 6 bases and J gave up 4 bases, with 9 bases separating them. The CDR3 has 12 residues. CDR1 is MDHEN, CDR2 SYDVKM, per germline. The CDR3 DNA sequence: TGTGCCAGCAGCCTACTGGGAGAGACCCAGTACTTC. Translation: CASSLLGETQYF. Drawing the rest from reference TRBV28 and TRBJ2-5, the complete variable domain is DVKVTQSSRYLVKRTGEKVFLECVQDMDHENMFWYRQDPGLGLRLIYFSYDVKMKEKGDIPEGYSVSREKKERFSLILESASTNQTSMYLCASSLLGETQYFGPGTRLLVL.

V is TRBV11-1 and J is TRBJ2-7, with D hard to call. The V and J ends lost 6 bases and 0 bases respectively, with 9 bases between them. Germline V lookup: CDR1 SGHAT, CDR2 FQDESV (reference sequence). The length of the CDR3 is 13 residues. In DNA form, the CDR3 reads TGTGCCAGCAGGGGCGGATACTCCTACGAGCAGTACTTC. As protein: CASRGGYSYEQYF.

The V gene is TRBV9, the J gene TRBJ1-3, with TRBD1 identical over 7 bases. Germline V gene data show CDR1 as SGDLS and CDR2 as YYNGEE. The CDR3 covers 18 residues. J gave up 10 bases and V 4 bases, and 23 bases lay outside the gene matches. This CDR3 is CASSPSLSGQIDLWTIYF. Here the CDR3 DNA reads TGTGCCAGCAGCCCGTCTCTGTCGGGACAGATAGATCTATGGACCATATATTTT.

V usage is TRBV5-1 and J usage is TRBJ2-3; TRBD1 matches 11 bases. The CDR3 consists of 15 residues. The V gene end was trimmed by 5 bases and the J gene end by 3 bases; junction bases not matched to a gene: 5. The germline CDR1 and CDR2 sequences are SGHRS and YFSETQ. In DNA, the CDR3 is TGCGCCAGCAGGCGGACAGGGGGCAATACAGATACGCAGTATTTT. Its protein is CASRRTGGNTDTQYF.

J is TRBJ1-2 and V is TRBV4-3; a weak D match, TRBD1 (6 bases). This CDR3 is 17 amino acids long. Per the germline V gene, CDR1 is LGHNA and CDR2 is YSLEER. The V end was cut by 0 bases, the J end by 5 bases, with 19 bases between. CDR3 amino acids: CASSQEPQGAKIYGYTF. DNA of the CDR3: TGCGCCAGCAGCCAAGAACCACAGGGCGCGAAGATTTATGGCTACACCTTC.